One sample yielded the 24 T cell receptor beta chains listed below, sequenced in a study of blood T cell repertoires in COVID-19. Only in-frame clones appear in the TCRdb table, and some are missing; sequencing was by immunoSEQ multiplex PCR. The data contain about 240,000 clones, roughly 80% of them singletons. Sequenced sample: peripheral blood. Every receptor here comes from a young woman with acute or convalescent COVID-19.

This rearrangement joins TRBV18 to TRBJ2-7; TRBD2 aligns across 11 bases. This CDR3 comprises 17 residues. The germline gives CDR1 KGHSH, CDR2 LQKENI. The J segment lost 2 bases and the V segment lost 5 bases, leaving 11 bases of the junction unmatched. CDR3 coding DNA: TGTGCCAGCTCAGACGGGACTAGCGGACTACCTACCTACGAGCAGTACTTC. Amino acids: CASSDGTSGLPTYEQYF.

The J gene is TRBJ1-1, the V gene TRBV13; 11 bases agree with TRBD1. Per germline, CDR1 PRHDT and CDR2 FYEKMQ (reference sequence). With V trimmed by 2 bases and J by 4 bases, 12 bases remained unmatched. This CDR3 is 18 amino acids long. The CDR3, as DNA: TGTGCCAGCAGCTTAAACATGCGGACAGGGGGCCTGTCCACTGAAGCTTTCTTT. Its protein is CASSLNMRTGGLSTEAFF.

The chain employs TRBV14 and TRBJ2-7, with D possibly TRBD1 on 6 matching bases. Germline V lookup: CDR1 SGHDN, CDR2 FVKESK. CDR3 length: 15 residues. With 1 base removed from V and 9 bases from J, the gap between germline ends came to 19 bases. The CDR3 nucleotides are TGTGCCAGCAGCCAAGTGTGGCCCAACCTGGGGGCGCAGTACTTC. Its translation is CASSQVWPNLGAQYF.

This clone has a single count. The rearrangement joins TRBV14 to TRBJ2-2; 7 positions match TRBD1. V lost 4 bases, J lost 7 bases, and 3 bases stayed unmatched. The CDR3 runs 13 residues. Germline CDR1 is SGHDN and CDR2 is FVKESK. CDR3 region: CASSPDRIGELFF. The CDR3, as DNA: TGTGCCAGCAGCCCGGACAGGATCGGGGAGCTGTTTTTT.

The CDR3 sequence: CASSPDSGNTIYF. CDR3 coding DNA: TGTGCCAGCTCACCCGACTCCGGGAACACCATATATTTT. The J gene is TRBJ1-3, the V gene TRBV18; D remains ambiguous. This CDR3 has 13 residues. Trimming removed 3 bases at V and 7 bases at J, with 10 bases between. Germline values: CDR1 KGHSH, CDR2 LQKENI.

As regards this clone: An end of the junction does not agree with germline; a read error may underlie this. This chain connects TRBV7-7 to TRBJ1-2; 9 nucleotides agree with TRBD1. The CDR3 has 18 amino acids. The germline CDR1 and CDR2 sequences are SSHAT and FNYEAQ (reference sequence). CDR3 protein: CASSLSPDRNRGPCGYTF. The CDR3 DNA reads as TGTGCTAGCAGCTTAAGCCCTGACCGAAACAGGGGGCCCTGTGGCTACACCTTC.

This clone was counted between two and nine times. The chain uses TRBV27 and TRBJ2-1; D perhaps matches TRBD2 (6 bases). Trimming stripped 4 bases from V and 1 base from J, with 20 bases between. Germline loops: CDR1 MNHEY, CDR2 SMNVEV (reference sequence). There are 18 residues in the CDR3. DNA of the CDR3: TGTGCCAGCAGTTCTATCCCGCTAGGAGGAGGGTCCTACAATGAGCAGTTCTTC. Amino acids: CASSSIPLGGGSYNEQFF.

A single count supports this clone. The chain joins TRBV27 to TRBJ2-5; 7 nucleotides line up with TRBD2. V lost 0 bases and J lost 5; bases outside the gene matches: 9. In germline, CDR1 is MNHEY, CDR2 SMNVEV (reference sequence). The CDR3 is made up of 16 amino acids. Here the CDR3 reads CASSLSIRAGDETQYF. CDR3 in DNA: TGTGCCAGCAGTTTATCGATTCGTGCGGGGGACGAGACCCAGTACTTC.

V is TRBV3-1 (or the pseudogene TRBV3-2) and J is TRBJ2-1, with TRBD2 matching 9 bases. Germline loops: CDR1 LGHDT, CDR2 YNNKEL (reference sequence). The CDR3 has 17 residues. V lost 1 base and J lost 2; bases outside the gene matches: 6. The CDR3 sequence: CASSQGFSGGPYNEQFF. The CDR3 DNA follows: TGTGCCAGCAGCCAAGGATTTAGCGGGGGCCCCTACAATGAGCAGTTCTTC.

This clone was counted a single time. The chain employs TRBV30 and TRBJ2-7; 13 bases agree with TRBD2. The ends lost 4 bases at V and 4 bases at J; junction bases unmatched: 4. The germline gives CDR1 GTSNPN, CDR2 SVGIG (reference sequence). The CDR3 runs to 14 residues. CDR3 protein: CAWTRTSGSYEQYF. For the CDR3, the DNA is TGTGCCTGGACAAGGACTAGCGGGAGTTACGAGCAGTACTTC.

The sample holds a few counts of this clone. The chain combines TRBV5-5 with TRBJ1-6, with D tentatively TRBD1 (5 bases). V lost 0 bases, J lost 6 bases, and 13 bases lay in between. The CDR3 loop spans 16 amino acids. CDR1 and CDR2 from the germline V gene are SGHKS and YYEKEE (reference sequence). The CDR3 nucleotides are TGTGCCAGCAGCTTGGGAGCGTCACAGGTTAATTCACCCCTCCACTTT. Translating it yields CASSLGASQVNSPLHF.

This CDR3 is CASSPQGGNTDTQYF. The CDR3 nucleotides are TGTGCCAGCTCACCACAGGGGGGGAACACAGATACGCAGTATTTT. The rearrangement uses TRBV18 and TRBJ2-3, with D maybe TRBD2 (7 bases). CDR3 length: 15 amino acids. The V gene lost 1 base and the J gene lost 2 bases, with 10 bases spanning the gap. Germline CDR1 KGHSH, CDR2 LQKENI. Looking up the rest from reference TRBV18 and TRBJ2-3 gives the full variable domain: NAGVMQNPRHLVRRRGQEARLRCSPMKGHSHVYWYRQLPEEGLKFMVYLQKENIIDESGMPKERFSAEFPKEGPSILRIQQVVRGDSAAYFCASSPQGGNTDTQYFGPGTRLTVL.

The V and J genes are TRBV6-5 and TRBJ2-7, with D possibly matching TRBD1 (5 bases). The ends were cut back, 6 bases at V and 3 bases at J, with 9 bases in the middle. The CDR3 has 12 amino acids. The germline V gene encodes CDR1 MNHEY and CDR2 SVGAGI. CDR3 residues: CASSPQGYEQYF. CDR3 bases: TGTGCCAGCAGCCCCCAGGGCTACGAGCAGTACTTC.

The chain combines TRBV4-3 with TRBJ1-2, with TRBD1 matching over 8 bases. Germline CDR1 reads LGHNA; CDR2 reads YSLEER. This CDR3 is built from 17 residues. V trimming: 3 bases; J trimming: 4 bases; junction bases outside the gene matches: 13. The CDR3 spells CASSQSQGAKFGYGYTF. DNA of the CDR3: TGCGCCAGCAGCCAGTCCCAGGGGGCGAAGTTCGGCTATGGCTACACCTTC.

The genes are TRBV6-2 or TRBV6-3 and TRBJ2-7; 9 nucleotides match TRBD2. Unmatched junction bases numbered 9, after V lost 5 bases and J lost 4 bases. The CDR3 contains 15 residues. Germline V gene lookup returns CDR1 MNHEY and CDR2 SVGEGT. The chain's CDR3 is CASSARTSAPYEQYF. The CDR3 nucleotides are TGTGCCAGCAGTGCCCGGACTAGCGCACCGTACGAGCAGTACTTC.

The chain couples TRBV28 to TRBJ1-2; 7 positions match TRBD1. The trim removed 4 bases at V and 4 bases at J, leaving 9 bases unmatched. In germline, CDR1 is MDHEN, CDR2 SYDVKM. The CDR3 is 15 amino acids. The CDR3 coding sequence is TGTGCCAGCAGTTCCCCCCACAGGGGAGGCTATGGCTACACCTTC. Protein product: CASSSPHRGGYGYTF.

The rearrangement links TRBV5-6 to TRBJ1-2; 7 nucleotides match TRBD1. Germline trimming cut 5 bases from V and 2 bases from J; bases unmatched to any gene: 3. This CDR3 has 13 amino acids. The germline V gene has CDR1 SGHDT and CDR2 YYEEEE. CDR3 DNA: TGTGCCAGCAGGACGACAGGGAACTATGGCTACACCTTC. It is translated as CASRTTGNYGYTF.

The chain carries TRBV7-3 and TRBJ2-7; D unresolved. The germline V and J ends were trimmed by 2 bases and 6 bases, with 14 bases remaining between them. CDR1 and CDR2 from the germline V gene are SGHTA and FQGTGA. The length of the CDR3 is 14 residues. Here the CDR3 DNA reads TGTGCCAGCAGCTTAGGTAGTATCCCCTTCGAGCAGTACTTC. It is translated as CASSLGSIPFEQYF.

This chain links TRBV20-1 with TRBJ2-2; no reliable D call. The V gene's germline CDR1 is DFQATT and CDR2 SNEGSKA (reference sequence). V lost 1 base and J 7 bases, leaving 4 bases between the germline ends. The CDR3 runs to 11 residues. CDR3 nucleotides: TGCAGTGCTAGAGTATACGGGGAGCTGTTTTTT. Its translation: CSARVYGELFF.

The rearrangement uses TRBV5-4 and TRBJ2-7; 7 nucleotides line up with TRBD1. CDR1 is SGHNT and CDR2 is YYREEE in the germline V gene (reference sequence). The V and J ends lost 4 bases and 3 bases, in that order; junction bases with no gene match: 10. The CDR3 spans 15 residues. The CDR3 loop reads CASSRGQEGSYEQYF. CDR3 DNA sequence: TGTGCCAGCAGCCGAGGACAGGAAGGTAGCTACGAGCAGTACTTC.

This rearrangement joins TRBV5-5 to TRBJ2-2, with TRBD2 matching 7 bases. The CDR3 spans 16 residues. V was clipped by 4 bases and J by 4 bases; unmatched bases: 10. CDR1 and CDR2 from the germline V gene are SGHKS and YYEKEE (reference sequence). CDR3 residues: CASSPRPASGTGELFF. In DNA form, the CDR3 reads TGTGCCAGCAGCCCACGTCCGGCTAGCGGCACCGGGGAGCTGTTTTTT.

This sequence joins TRBV7-8 and TRBJ2-1; TRBD2 agrees at 12 bases. CDR3 length: 16 residues. Germline CDR1 is SGHVS and CDR2 is FQNEAQ. The J segment lost 3 bases and the V segment lost 5 bases, leaving 5 bases of the junction unmatched. CDR3 DNA: TGTGCCAGCAGCCCCAGGACTAGCGGGGACTACAATGAGCAGTTCTTC. It yields the protein CASSPRTSGDYNEQFF.

The gene calls are TRBV7-9 and TRBJ1-6; D ambiguous. The CDR3 covers 15 residues. V lost 0 bases and J 2 bases, leaving 5 bases between the germline ends. The germline CDR1 and CDR2 sequences are SEHNR and FQNEAQ (reference sequence). CDR3 DNA sequence: TGTGCCAGCAGCTTAGCGGAGACCTATAATTCACCCCTCCACTTT. Residues: CASSLAETYNSPLHF.

The J gene is TRBJ2-5, the V gene TRBV5-6; TRBD2 matches 10 bases. The germline CDR1 and CDR2 sequences are SGHDT and YYEEEE. Unmatched junction bases numbered 5, after V lost 4 bases and J lost 2 bases. CDR3 length: 15 amino acids. The CDR3 is CASSGQLAGQETQYF. The DNA for the CDR3 is TGTGCCAGCAGCGGACAACTAGCGGGACAAGAGACCCAGTACTTC.